This record covers a single T cell receptor (beta chain). There are a few counts of this clone. Its specific antigen is unknown. The junction shows a germline mismatch at one end, possibly a read error. What the time point label conveys for this sample: 12 months on ibrutinib. For TCR beta library preparation, approximately 2.2 micrograms of genomic DNA were isolated from cryopreserved PBMCs. Longitudinal blood samples from CLL patients on ibrutinib monotherapy were analyzed using high-throughput TCR beta sequencing. Patients were enrolled in a phase 2 open-label single-center ibrutinib monotherapy trial. This entry is derived from a study of cytotoxic CD8 clonotypes in ibrutinib-treated CLL listed by TCRdb under 2021. Study-level background: In this cohort, 15 patients were treatment-naive and under 13 were relapsed/refractory, while 17 to 18 had unmutated IGHV. Responses were partial in around 24 patients and complete in 2; after median about 63 months follow-up, some 15 stayed in remission and 12 progressed. Samples at response were collected after a median of around twelve months of treatment, with a range of about 6 to 40 months. An average of 255,043 productive templates and tens of thousands of productive rearrangements was obtained per sample. Longitudinal samples were available for about 30% of the 86 trial participants. Cryopreserved peripheral blood mononuclear cells were obtained before treatment, at response, and at either sustained remission or disease progression. Every sample from remission and from progressive disease was obtained while the patients were still on ibrutinib.

Taken from the germline V gene, the CDR1 and CDR2 loops are MGHRA and YSYEKL. The CDR3 runs 14 amino acids, cysteine and phenylalanine included. Just CDR3 DNA is preserved here, 42 bases in frame from base 1. General study outcomes and caveats: Public clonotypes were rare and either contracted or stayed stable during treatment, and the rise in clonality at ibrutinib response reflected the expansion of private clonotypes. Sustained-remission and progressing patients did not have matched sampling times, and lymph node repertoires were not examined. Clonality increased at ibrutinib response, stayed stable in sustained remission, and fell back toward baseline at progression. At baseline, clonality was higher than in age-matched healthy donors and showed a strong correlation with circulating CD8+ T-cell counts.

A MiSeq instrument was used for deep resolution sequencing, which targeted depths ranging from 1 in 1 million up to 1 in 200,000 T cells, with coverage averaging 10x for each clonotype. TCR beta libraries were generated with the immunoSEQ hsTCRB Kit. Processing in the source paper ran as follows. The data were analyzed with ImmunoSEQ Analyzer and ImmunoSEQ Data Assistant, and V, D and J gene assignments followed IMGT definitions. Clonality, which ranges from 0 to 1, was calculated as one minus the normalized Shannon entropy of productive rearrangement frequencies. Public clonotype analysis was restricted to overrepresented clonotypes comprising at least 0.05% of each patient's repertoire. Around 12 age-matched healthy donor repertoires from immuneACCESS were used as controls for clonality. This immuneACCESS table, as held by TCRdb, lists in-frame sequences with V and J called but not all clones. Of the missing ones, under half trace to an unresolved V gene in checked studies; the others have no known cause. The V and J calls and the clone size are those of that table, but D and trimming were determined from the DNA. Here the sample has around 26,000 clones; about 69% occur a single time. The ten largest make up over 35% of the sample.

Sequenced here: PBMCs, sampled after 12 months of ibrutinib treatment. This receptor was taken from a human donor with chronic lymphocytic leukemia. The chain was built from TRBV4-1 and TRBJ1-1; confidence is insufficient to name the D gene. CDR3 sequence: CASRQDLGNTEAFF. The nucleotides read TGCGCCAGCAGACAAGATCTGGGGAACACTGAAGCTTTCTTT.